Below are 28 T cell receptor beta chains sequenced from a single sample in a study of brain metastases from non-small cell lung cancer. Profiled with immunoSEQ multiplex PCR; TCRdb holds only in-frame clones, not every one. The sample has some 6,000 clones; roughly 80% are singletons. Source material: primary lung tumor tissue. These receptor sequences come from a donor over 35 with non-small cell lung cancer.

The chain couples TRBV19 to TRBJ1-5; D uncertain. Germline CDR1 and CDR2: LNHDA and SQIVND (reference sequence). V lost 2 bases to trimming and J lost 0 bases, with 11 bases between them. The CDR3 contains 16 residues. The CDR3 loop reads CASSISHSYSNQPQHF. The CDR3 coding sequence is TGTGCCAGTAGTATAAGCCACAGCTATAGCAATCAGCCCCAGCATTTT.

This clone was found a few times. This chain uses TRBV10-3 with TRBJ2-2; D is tentatively TRBD1 or TRBD2 (7 bases each). The V gene lost 3 bases and the J gene lost 8 bases, with 19 bases spanning the gap. CDR1 is ENHRY, CDR2 SYGVKD, per germline. CDR3 length equals 16 residues. The CDR3 loop is CAISDSVQGGQGELFF. The CDR3 bases are TGTGCCATCAGTGATTCTGTCCAGGGGGGGCAGGGGGAGCTGTTTTTT.

The chain's CDR3 is CASSYQRGGPRTDTQYF. CDR3 DNA sequence: TGTGCCAGCAGTTACCAGCGGGGGGGTCCGCGCACAGATACGCAGTATTTT. The gene calls are TRBV6-2 or TRBV6-3 and TRBJ2-3; 10 positions agree with TRBD2. Germline values: CDR1 MNHEY, CDR2 SVGEGT. CDR3 size: 17 residues. V lost 2 bases, J lost 1 base, and 6 bases stayed unmatched.

The chain links TRBV4-3 to TRBJ2-7; perhaps TRBD1 as D (6 bases). This CDR3 contains 13 residues. The germline V gene encodes CDR1 LGHNA and CDR2 YSLEER. Trimming left V 9 bases short and J 2 bases short, with 14 bases between. For the CDR3, the DNA is TGCGCCAGGTTGAGGGGGAAACCCTACGAGCAGTACTTC. This encodes CARLRGKPYEQYF.

The chain uses TRBV5-4 and TRBJ2-5; the D gene is possibly TRBD2 (6 bases). V was clipped by 0 bases and J by 5 bases, with 8 bases between them. CDR3 length: 13 amino acids. Germline V gene sequence: CDR1 SGHNT, CDR2 YYREEE (reference sequence). The CDR3 DNA is TGTGCCAGCAGCTTGGCGCTAGCGGAGACCCAGTACTTC. Its translation: CASSLALAETQYF.

The rearrangement links TRBV23-1 to TRBJ1-1, with D possibly being TRBD1 (5 bases). TRBV23-1 is an ORF, and what it does is uncertain. The CDR3 is made up of 16 amino acids. Trimming pared 0 bases from V and 0 bases from J, leaving 11 bases between. Here the CDR3 DNA reads TGCGCCAGCAGTCAATCGGCAGGGCTCATGAACACTGAAGCTTTCTTT. Protein: CASSQSAGLMNTEAFF.

Of note for this clone: Within the sample, other DNA sequences also encode this same CDR3. This chain connects TRBV9 to TRBJ2-4; 9 nucleotides agree with TRBD1. The CDR3 spans 14 residues. Germline assignment: CDR1 SGDLS and CDR2 YYNGEE. V dropped 0 bases and J dropped 7; count of bases not matched to a gene: 2. The CDR3 here is CASSVATGGNIQYF. The DNA of the CDR3 is TGTGCCAGCAGCGTAGCGACAGGGGGGAACATTCAGTACTTC.

The V gene is TRBV5-1, the J gene TRBJ2-1, with D unclear. V was shortened by 4 bases and J by 4 bases, with 12 bases between the two germline ends. Germline-derived CDR1 and CDR2 are SGHRS and YFSETQ. There are 14 residues in the CDR3. In nucleotides, the CDR3 is TGCGCCAGCAGCAAAGAACAACCATACAATGAGCAGTTCTTC. Protein: CASSKEQPYNEQFF.

J is TRBJ1-2 and V is TRBV27; maybe TRBD1 (6 bases). The CDR3 is made up of 18 amino acids. V dropped 3 bases and J dropped 5 bases, with 25 bases sitting between them. Germline CDR1 and CDR2: MNHEY and SMNVEV (reference sequence). This chain's CDR3 is CASSFLGGARLDRYGYTF. CDR3 DNA sequence: TGTGCCAGCAGTTTCCTCGGGGGGGCGCGTTTAGATAGATATGGCTACACCTTC.

The CDR3 region is CASSYWLETQYF. The DNA for the CDR3 is TGTGCCAGCAGTTACTGGCTTGAGACCCAGTACTTC. The chain combines TRBV6-5 with TRBJ2-5, with D unclear. Germline values: CDR1 MNHEY, CDR2 SVGAGI. Trimming cost V 1 base and J 5 bases, with 5 bases left between them. CDR3 length equals 12 residues.

The V and J genes are TRBV5-6 and TRBJ2-3; 9 positions match TRBD1. The CDR3 loop spans 15 amino acids. Germline-derived CDR1 and CDR2 are SGHDT and YYEEEE. The V gene end was trimmed by 0 bases and the J gene end by 2 bases; junction bases not matched to a gene: 1. For the CDR3, the DNA is TGTGCCAGCAGCTTGGACAGGGGGCCCACAGATACGCAGTATTTT. This codes for CASSLDRGPTDTQYF. Filled out from reference TRBV5-6 and TRBJ2-3, the complete variable domain reads DAGVTQSPTHLIKTRGQQVTLRCSPKSGHDTVSWYQQALGQGPQFIFQYYEEEERQRGNFPDRFSGHQFPNYSSELNVNALLLGDSALYLCASSLDRGPTDTQYFGPGTRLTVL.

This chain links TRBV19 with TRBJ1-2; the match to TRBD1 covers 8 bases. The V gene's germline CDR1 is LNHDA and CDR2 SQIVND (reference sequence). The CDR3 is made up of 15 amino acids. Trimming cost V 5 bases and J 6 bases; bases outside gene matches: 11. The chain's CDR3 is CASSAAAGQGDGYTF. As DNA, the CDR3 is TGTGCCAGTAGTGCCGCCGCAGGACAGGGTGATGGCTACACCTTC. Filled out from reference TRBV19 and TRBJ1-2, the complete variable domain reads DGGITQSPKYLFRKEGQNVTLSCEQNLNHDAMYWYRQDPGQGLRLIYYSQIVNDFQKGDIAEGYSVSREKKESFPLTVTSAQKNPTAFYLCASSAAAGQGDGYTFGSGTRLTVV.

This chain connects TRBV15 to TRBJ2-1; D possibly corresponds to TRBD2 (6 bases). Trimming took 5 bases from V and 2 from J, leaving 13 bases between them. The CDR3 contains 15 residues. Germline V CDR1 and CDR2: LNHNV, YYDKDF (reference sequence). CDR3: CATSRGTDPYNEQFF. The CDR3 region has the DNA TGTGCCACCAGCCGCGGGACGGACCCCTACAATGAGCAGTTCTTC.

J is TRBJ2-1 and V is TRBV28; D could derive from TRBD1 or TRBD2 (5 bases each). CDR3 size: 14 residues. The germline V gene encodes CDR1 MDHEN and CDR2 SYDVKM. The V gene lost 5 bases and the J gene lost 8 bases, with 16 bases spanning the gap. CDR3 DNA: TGTGCCAGCAGTGTCGGTGGGGGTCGGTATGAGCAGTTCTTC. Translation: CASSVGGGRYEQFF.

With regard to this clone: A clone one base away is much larger, so this may be a read error. CDR3 nucleotide sequence: TGCAACGTTGAGGGCTTCGAGGGGAACACTGAAGCTTTCTTT. Protein product: CNVEGFEGNTEAFF. The chain recombines TRBV29-1 with TRBJ1-1; D ambiguous. This CDR3 spans 14 amino acids. Per the germline V gene, CDR1 is SQVTM and CDR2 is ANQGSEA.

This clone was detected only once. The genes are TRBV7-2 and TRBJ1-6; D unclear. Trimming left V 1 base short and J 1 base short, with 5 bases between. Looked up from germline, CDR1 is SGHTA and CDR2 is FQGNSA. The length of the CDR3 is 15 residues. CDR3 residues: CASSLGVSYNSPLHF. As DNA, the CDR3 is TGTGCCAGCAGCTTAGGGGTATCCTATAATTCACCCCTCCACTTT.

The chain has TRBV6-2 or TRBV6-3 and TRBJ2-1; tentative D call: TRBD2 (6 bases). Trimming removed 2 bases at V and 9 bases at J, with 11 bases between. The CDR3 loop spans 13 amino acids. Germline CDR1 is MNHEY and CDR2 is SVGEGT. The CDR3, as DNA: TGTGCCAGCAGTTACCCGACGGGACTTGAGCAGTTCTTC. This encodes CASSYPTGLEQFF.

The chain has TRBV6-1 and TRBJ2-2; D may match TRBD1 or TRBD2 (6 bases each). The CDR3 consists of 16 residues. The germline V gene has CDR1 MNHNS and CDR2 SASEGT. Trimming took 2 bases from V and 0 from J, leaving 10 bases between them. CDR3 sequence: CASSERRGSNTGELFF. CDR3 DNA: TGTGCCAGCAGTGAAAGGAGGGGGTCGAACACCGGGGAGCTGTTTTTT.

The count of this clone is one. The genes are TRBV5-1 and TRBJ2-7; D is possibly TRBD1 (6 bases). The germline V gene encodes CDR1 SGHRS and CDR2 YFSETQ. There are 15 residues in the CDR3. The V end was cut by 0 bases, the J end by 3 bases, with 13 bases between. CDR3 residues: CASSLEPQGNYEQYF. For the CDR3, the DNA is TGCGCCAGCAGCTTGGAGCCTCAGGGGAACTACGAGCAGTACTTC.

The chain has TRBV6-5 and TRBJ1-6; tentative D call: TRBD1 (5 bases). V lost 2 bases to trimming and J lost 10 bases, with 9 bases between them. Germline assignment: CDR1 MNHEY and CDR2 SVGAGI. The CDR3 contains 13 residues. CDR3 loop: CASSYRGDSPLHF. CDR3 nucleotides: TGTGCCAGCAGTTACCGGGGGGACTCACCCCTCCACTTT.

V gene TRBV28 combines with J gene TRBJ2-7, with 9 bases identical to TRBD1. Looked up from germline, CDR1 is MDHEN and CDR2 is SYDVKM. The CDR3 runs to 13 residues. Germline trimming cut 5 bases from V and 10 bases from J; bases unmatched to any gene: 9. The CDR3 sequence: CASSAGQGTIQYF. The DNA for the CDR3 is TGTGCCAGCAGTGCCGGACAGGGGACAATACAGTACTTC. The full variable domain, in which reference TRBV28 and TRBJ2-7 provide the parts outside the CDR3, is DVKVTQSSRYLVKRTGEKVFLECVQDMDHENMFWYRQDPGLGLRLIYFSYDVKMKEKGDIPEGYSVSREKKERFSLILESASTNQTSMYLCASSAGQGTIQYFGPGTRLTVT.

This chain links TRBV2 with TRBJ1-1; a possible D gene is TRBD1 (6 bases). This CDR3 spans 13 amino acids. CDR1 and CDR2 from the germline V gene are SNHLY and FYNNEI. Trimming stripped 8 bases from V and 1 base from J, with 11 bases between. The CDR3 here is CASRMGQNTEAFF. The CDR3 region has the DNA TGTGCCAGCCGTATGGGACAGAACACTGAAGCTTTCTTT.

This rearrangement joins TRBV30 to TRBJ2-6; tentative D call: TRBD1 (6 bases). The CDR3 spans 15 residues. V shed 2 bases and J shed 3 bases, with 11 bases lying between them. Germline V gives CDR1 GTSNPN, CDR2 SVGIG (reference sequence). The CDR3 here is CAWSSGASGANVLTF. CDR3 DNA sequence: TGTGCCTGGAGTTCAGGGGCAAGTGGGGCCAACGTCCTGACTTTC.

The V gene is TRBV2, the J gene TRBJ1-4; D is unresolved. Germline values: CDR1 SNHLY, CDR2 FYNNEI. V lost 4 bases, J lost 7 bases, and 10 bases lay in between. The CDR3 extends over 13 amino acids. The CDR3 sequence: CASSAGNLEKLFF. Written as DNA, the CDR3 is TGTGCCAGCAGTGCGGGGAACCTTGAAAAACTGTTTTTT.

This rearrangement joins TRBV12-3 or TRBV12-4 to TRBJ1-4; D remains ambiguous. V was shortened by 1 base and J by 8 bases, with 2 bases between the two germline ends. The CDR3 covers 11 residues. CDR3 sequence reads: CASSLEEKLFF. CDR3 coding DNA: TGTGCCAGCAGTTTAGAAGAAAAACTGTTTTTT.

The chain is built from TRBV9 and TRBJ2-3; no clear D. The CDR3 runs 13 residues. V was cut by 1 base and J by 3 bases, with 6 bases left in between. CDR1 is SGDLS and CDR2 is YYNGEE in the germline V gene. As DNA, the CDR3 is TGTGCCAGCAGCGTAATGATAACAGATACGCAGTATTTT. This translates into CASSVMITDTQYF.

This chain joins TRBV10-2 and TRBJ1-6; tentative D call: TRBD1 (6 bases). Between the trimmed V and J ends, which lost 5 bases and 0 bases, there was a span of 17 bases. CDR1 is WSHSY and CDR2 is SAAADI in the germline V gene. This CDR3 is 18 amino acids long. The CDR3 nucleotides read TGCGCCAGCAGTTCCGGGACACACTTGAGCTCCTATAATTCACCCCTCCACTTT. Amino acid sequence: CASSSGTHLSSYNSPLHF.

V and J are TRBV24-1 and TRBJ1-4; TRBD1 agrees at 10 bases. Trimming cost V 3 bases and J 8 bases; bases outside gene matches: 5. The CDR3 runs to 15 residues. Germline V gene sequence: CDR1 KGHDR, CDR2 SFDVKD. CDR3 nucleotide sequence: TGTGCCACCAGTGATCCTGGGACAGGGGACGAAAAACTGTTTTTT. As protein: CATSDPGTGDEKLFF.